This T cell receptor (beta chain) was profiled in a study of shared clonotypes between healthy human individuals. Looking at the study overall: Each donor's CD8 memory used one plate, CD8 naive two, each CD4 subset three.

Points from the study as a whole: What rarefaction showed was incomplete sorted-subset sequencing despite large depth.

Template for every sorted-subset replicate PCR totaled roughly 200 ng DNA, roughly 30,000 T cell genomes. The assay was immunoSEQ multiplex PCR, and TCRdb's table has in-frame clones only and misses some. The profile covers over 2 million clones, with about 95% appearing a single time and about 0.13% taken by the ten largest. A note on this clone: Its antigen remains unidentified.

This CDR3 has 14 residues. The ends were cut back, 5 bases at V and 1 base at J, with 11 bases in the middle. Per the germline V gene, CDR1 is MDHEN and CDR2 is SYDVKM. V gene TRBV28 combines with J gene TRBJ1-2, with D maybe TRBD1 (5 bases). The receptor was derived from a man aged 18 to 35 in good health. The material sequenced was naive CD4+ T cells sorted from blood. The subset denotes: CD45RA+ positively selected. CDR3: CASSTGYDNYGYTF. CDR3 DNA: TGTGCCAGCAGTACAGGCTACGATAACTATGGCTACACCTTC.